Below, 3 T cell receptor beta chains from the same sample are listed, as sequenced in a study of shared clonotypes between healthy human individuals. Method: immunoSEQ multiplex PCR; TCRdb's copy keeps in-frame clones and lacks some. The sample shows about 1.5 million clones, under 99% of them seen only once. Sequenced: naive CD4+ T cells sorted from blood. The subset is: CD45RA+ positively selected. All receptors derive from a man in his thirties or forties in good health.

In DNA form, the CDR3 reads TGTGCCAGCAGTATGCCTCACGGGACGGTGATAGACAATGAGCAGTTCTTC. Amino acids: CASSMPHGTVIDNEQFF. This sequence joins TRBV5-4 and TRBJ2-1, with D perhaps given as TRBD1 or TRBD2 (5 bases each). The CDR3 is made up of 17 amino acids. V lost 5 bases to trimming and J lost 5 bases, with 23 bases between them. Germline V gene data show CDR1 as SGHNT and CDR2 as YYREEE (reference sequence).

The gene calls are TRBV7-8 and TRBJ2-1; D unclear. V was shortened by 5 bases and J by 2 bases, with 7 bases between the two germline ends. Germline V gene data show CDR1 as SGHVS and CDR2 as FQNEAQ. The CDR3 is 13 residues long. CDR3 DNA sequence: TGTGCCAGCAGCATACCGCCCTACAATGAGCAGTTCTTC. Protein sequence: CASSIPPYNEQFF.

Notes on this clone: The same CDR3 arises from other DNA sequences in this sample as well. The chain joins TRBV9 to TRBJ2-1, with TRBD1 as a possible D gene (6 bases). There are 13 residues in the CDR3. Germline V gene lookup returns CDR1 SGDLS and CDR2 YYNGEE. Trimming shortened V by 2 bases and J by 5 bases, and 8 bases separated the two germline ends. This chain's CDR3 is CASSVGTNNEQFF. The CDR3 DNA reads as TGTGCCAGCAGCGTCGGGACAAACAATGAGCAGTTCTTC.